These 26 T cell receptor beta chains originate from one sample sequenced in a study of blood T cell repertoires in COVID-19 (dated by TCRdb to about 2020). The library was built by means of the immunoSEQ multiplex PCR assay. In its TCRdb copy, this immuneACCESS table keeps in-frame sequences only and misses some clones. Where compared with another copy, unresolved V genes explain less than half of these, and the others have no known cause. The sample table records just under 90,000 clones; about three quarters of these occur just once. The ten largest clones add up to 13% to 15% of the sample. Sequenced material: peripheral blood. Every receptor here comes from a woman of 80 years or more with acute or convalescent COVID-19.

The chain recombines TRBV12-3 or TRBV12-4 with TRBJ1-1; maybe TRBD1 (5 bases). V was clipped by 5 bases and J by 0 bases, with 7 bases between them. This CDR3 contains 13 residues. CDR3 region: CASSGGVNTEAFF. CDR3 sequence (DNA): TGTGCCAGCAGTGGAGGGGTGAACACTGAAGCTTTCTTT.

In its sample, this clone was seen a few times. J is TRBJ2-7 and V is TRBV6-1; 12 bases map to TRBD2. V dropped 2 bases and J dropped 2; count of bases not matched to a gene: 1. Germline V gene lookup returns CDR1 MNHNS and CDR2 SASEGT. The CDR3 consists of 15 residues. CDR3 in DNA: TGTGCCAGCAGTGAACTAGCGGGGGGGCCCTACGAGCAGTACTTC. As protein: CASSELAGGPYEQYF.

The rearrangement uses TRBV28 and TRBJ1-6, with a weak D call TRBD1 (6 bases). The length of the CDR3 is 15 residues. V was cut by 3 bases and J by 11 bases, with 17 bases left in between. CDR1 and CDR2 (germline): MDHEN, SYDVKM. CDR3 nucleotides: TGTGCCAGCAGTTTCTCAGGGGCGATTGATCCACCCCTCCACTTT. It translates to CASSFSGAIDPPLHF.

The chain recombines TRBV4-2 with TRBJ1-2; D is ambiguous. This CDR3 contains 15 residues. In germline, CDR1 is LGHNA, CDR2 YNFKEQ. Trimming took 4 bases from V and 5 from J, leaving 17 bases between them. CDR3 loop: CASSPRTGREYGYTF. The CDR3 nucleotides read TGTGCCAGCAGCCCCCGGACTGGAAGGGAGTATGGCTACACCTTC.

For the CDR3, the DNA is TGTGCCAGCAGCGTGGGGCAAAATTCACCCCTCCACTTT. Its protein product is CASSVGQNSPLHF. The chain has TRBV9 and TRBJ1-6, with D maybe TRBD1 (5 bases). CDR3 length: 13 amino acids. The V end was cut by 2 bases, the J end by 7 bases, with 7 bases between. Looked up from germline, CDR1 is SGDLS and CDR2 is YYNGEE.

CDR3 DNA sequence: TGCGCCAGCAGCTTGCTAGCAACCACTTACAATGAGCAGTTCTTC. It is translated as CASSLLATTYNEQFF. J is TRBJ2-1 and V is TRBV5-1; D possibly corresponds to TRBD2 (5 bases). Per the germline V gene, CDR1 is SGHRS and CDR2 is YFSETQ. The CDR3 totals 15 residues. V was cut by 1 base and J by 4 bases, with 12 bases left in between.

The genes are TRBV10-3 and TRBJ1-5; D is undetermined. Trimming pared 3 bases from V and 1 base from J, leaving 10 bases between. This CDR3 region has 15 residues. Per the germline V gene, CDR1 is ENHRY and CDR2 is SYGVKD. The CDR3 coding sequence is TGTGCCATCAGTGAAGGGAGAAGGAGCAATCAGCCCCAGCATTTT. This sequence encodes CAISEGRRSNQPQHF.

With regard to this clone: Other DNA variants within this sample encode the same CDR3. The V and J genes are TRBV7-9 and TRBJ1-5; TRBD1 matches at 10 bases. V gave up 1 base and J gave up 4 bases; unmatched junction bases: 1. CDR1 SEHNR and CDR2 FQNEAQ come from the germline V gene (reference sequence). The CDR3 totals 15 residues. CDR3 sequence reads: CASSLGTGGNQPQHF. Written as DNA, the CDR3 is TGTGCCAGCAGCTTAGGGACAGGGGGAAATCAGCCCCAGCATTTT.

This chain uses TRBV10-2 with TRBJ1-5; 10 nucleotides agree with TRBD1. Per germline, CDR1 WSHSY and CDR2 SAAADI. The CDR3 extends over 19 amino acids. After removal of 0 bases from V and 0 bases from J, the junction contained 8 bases not matched to a gene. The CDR3 DNA sequence: TGCGCCAGCAGTGAGTCGACGGGACAGGGGCGAAATAGCAATCAGCCCCAGCATTTT. Translated, it gives CASSESTGQGRNSNQPQHF.

The rearrangement uses TRBV11-2 and TRBJ1-1, with TRBD1 matching over 7 bases. The CDR3 contains 13 residues. With 5 bases clipped from V and 10 bases from J, the junction kept 10 bases outside the gene matches. The germline V gene encodes CDR1 SGHAT and CDR2 FQNNGV. The CDR3 DNA is TGTGCCAGCAGCCCTGGGTTAAGGACAGGAGCTTTCTTT. It translates to CASSPGLRTGAFF.

The genes are TRBV28 and TRBJ1-2; D not certain. CDR1 and CDR2 (germline): MDHEN, SYDVKM. The CDR3 has 12 amino acids. V was trimmed by 4 bases and J by 4 bases, leaving 7 bases between them. The CDR3 DNA sequence: TGTGCCAGCAGTTGGGAGCGCTATGGCTACACCTTC. It codes for CASSWERYGYTF.

This chain connects TRBV4-1 to TRBJ1-6; 7 bases fit TRBD1. The CDR3 covers 18 residues. CDR1 is MGHRA and CDR2 is YSYEKL in the germline V gene. Germline trimming cut 0 bases from V and 9 bases from J; bases unmatched to any gene: 14. CDR3 bases: TGCGCCAGCAGCCAAGAACCACAAGGAGGGGGCCAGAGTTCACCCCTCCACTTT. It codes for CASSQEPQGGGQSSPLHF.

There are a few counts of this clone. V is TRBV6-6 and J is TRBJ2-3, with D possibly matching TRBD2 (7 bases). Germline V gene data show CDR1 as MNHNY and CDR2 as SVGAGI (reference sequence). The CDR3 is 15 residues long. Here the CDR3 DNA reads TGTGTCGGAAGGGGGGGGGCTCAAGGTACAGATACGCAGTATTTT. Its protein product is CVGRGGAQGTDTQYF.

This chain uses TRBV12-3 or TRBV12-4 with TRBJ1-1; tentatively, D is TRBD1 (5 bases). Trimming pared 10 bases from V and 11 bases from J, leaving 14 bases between. The CDR3 runs to 10 residues. This CDR3 is CATTQARAFF. In DNA, the CDR3 is TGTGCCACCACACAGGCTCGGGCTTTCTTT.

The chain recombines TRBV11-2 with TRBJ1-2; 8 nucleotides align to TRBD1. In germline, CDR1 is SGHAT, CDR2 FQNNGV. This CDR3 is 16 amino acids long. The junction had 7 bases not matched to a gene; V was cut back by 0 bases and J by 4 bases. The DNA of the CDR3 is TGTGCCAGCAGCTTAGACGGTGGGACAGGCCCCTATGGCTACACCTTC. This sequence encodes CASSLDGGTGPYGYTF.

The V and J genes are TRBV7-3 and TRBJ2-1; perhaps TRBD2 as D (6 bases). Trimming left V 5 bases short and J 5 bases short, with 13 bases between. CDR3 length: 14 amino acids. The germline V gene encodes CDR1 SGHTA and CDR2 FQGTGA. The CDR3: CASSPGTFNNEQFF. The CDR3 nucleotides are TGTGCCAGCAGCCCCGGGACTTTTAACAATGAGCAGTTCTTC. Using reference TRBV7-3 and TRBJ2-1 for the parts outside the CDR3, the full variable domain is GAGVSQTPSNKVTEKGKYVELRCDPISGHTALYWYRQSLGQGPEFLIYFQGTGAADDSGLPNDRFFAVRPEGSVSTLKIQRTERGDSAVYLCASSPGTFNNEQFFGPGTRLTVL.

The J gene is TRBJ2-7, the V gene TRBV7-3, with D perhaps matching TRBD1 (6 bases). The germline V gene encodes CDR1 SGHTA and CDR2 FQGTGA. The V gene lost 5 bases and the J gene lost 3 bases, with 14 bases spanning the gap. This CDR3 is built from 14 residues. The CDR3 spells CASSPTGDLYEQYF. The CDR3 nucleotides read TGTGCCAGCAGCCCGACAGGAGACCTCTACGAGCAGTACTTC.

This sequence joins TRBV7-2 and TRBJ2-5; D is possibly TRBD1 (6 bases). CDR3 length: 13 residues. Trimming left V 5 bases short and J 5 bases short, with 12 bases between. Germline lookup yields CDR1 SGHTA and CDR2 FQGNSA. DNA for the CDR3: TGTGCCAGCAGCACCTATGGACAGGAGACCCAGTACTTC. This gives the protein CASSTYGQETQYF.

This clone occurred a few times. The gene calls are TRBV2 and TRBJ1-1; 8 positions agree with TRBD1. Germline V gene lookup returns CDR1 SNHLY and CDR2 FYNNEI. J gave up 4 bases and V 8 bases, and 9 bases lay outside the gene matches. There are 14 residues in the CDR3. This CDR3 reads CASGLQGETTEAFF. The DNA for the CDR3 is TGTGCCAGCGGACTACAGGGGGAAACCACTGAAGCTTTCTTT. The full variable domain, completed using reference TRBV2 and TRBJ1-1, is EPEVTQTPSHQVTQMGQEVILRCVPISNHLYFYWYRQILGQKVEFLVSFYNNEISEKSEIFDDQFSVERPDGSNFTLKIRSTKLEDSAMYFCASGLQGETTEAFFGQGTRLTVV.

This chain joins TRBV9 and TRBJ1-2; D call uncertain. V was trimmed by 0 bases and J by 4 bases, leaving 10 bases between them. CDR3 length: 14 residues. From germline, CDR1 is SGDLS and CDR2 YYNGEE. The CDR3 is CASSVVPEGYGYTF. DNA of the CDR3: TGTGCCAGCAGCGTAGTGCCGGAGGGCTATGGCTACACCTTC.

The chain combines TRBV7-9 with TRBJ2-3; D not certain. The CDR3 spans 15 residues. Germline assignment: CDR1 SEHNR and CDR2 FQNEAQ (reference sequence). The ends were cut back, 4 bases at V and 2 bases at J, with 13 bases in the middle. CDR3 protein: CASSSSHTYTDTQYF. The CDR3 DNA is TGTGCCAGCAGCTCGTCCCATACCTACACAGATACGCAGTATTTT.

This clone has more than one count but fewer than ten. The V and J genes are TRBV7-9 and TRBJ1-2; the D gene is possibly TRBD1 (6 bases). CDR3 length: 14 amino acids. Germline V gene lookup returns CDR1 SEHNR and CDR2 FQNEAQ (reference sequence). V was pared by 5 bases and J by 3 bases, with 13 bases between. The CDR3 DNA follows: TGTGCCAGCAGCCACGACAGGAACCACTATGGCTACACCTTC. It is translated as CASSHDRNHYGYTF. Drawing the rest from reference TRBV7-9 and TRBJ1-2, the complete variable domain is DTGVSQNPRHKITKRGQNVTFRCDPISEHNRLYWYRQTLGQGPEFLTYFQNEAQLEKSRLLSDRFSAERPKGSFSTLEIQRTEQGDSAMYLCASSHDRNHYGYTFGSGTRLTVV.

J is TRBJ1-2 and V is TRBV18; TRBD1 matches at 8 bases. V dropped 0 bases and J dropped 8; count of bases not matched to a gene: 5. The germline gives CDR1 KGHSH, CDR2 LQKENI. CDR3 length equals 14 residues. CDR3 nucleotide sequence: TGTGCCAGCTCACCACCAAGGGACAGGATAGGCTACACCTTC. Amino acids: CASSPPRDRIGYTF.

The rearrangement joins TRBV5-4 to TRBJ2-5; 9 bases align to TRBD1. Germline CDR1 is SGHNT and CDR2 is YYREEE (reference sequence). CDR3 size: 14 residues. The ends lost 1 base at V and 7 bases at J; junction bases unmatched: 5. The DNA for the CDR3 is TGTGCCAGCAGCTTGCGGACAGGGGAAGGGACCCAGTACTTC. Translating it yields CASSLRTGEGTQYF.

The V and J genes are TRBV24-1 and TRBJ2-1, with 12 bases fitting TRBD1. The V and J ends lost 4 bases and 7 bases, in that order; junction bases with no gene match: 4. The CDR3 spans 15 residues. Germline V lookup: CDR1 KGHDR, CDR2 SFDVKD. The CDR3 bases are TGTGCCACCAGTGACCCGGGACAGGGGGCAAATGAGCAGTTCTTC. This sequence encodes CATSDPGQGANEQFF.

This clone was found many times. This rearrangement joins TRBV2 to TRBJ1-2; TRBD1 is a possible D gene (5 bases). Germline V lookup: CDR1 SNHLY, CDR2 FYNNEI. V was shortened by 6 bases and J by 6 bases, with 14 bases between the two germline ends. This CDR3 spans 13 amino acids. CDR3 loop: CASSFGQGDGYTF. The CDR3, as DNA: TGTGCCAGCAGCTTCGGGCAGGGTGATGGCTACACCTTC.